This entry is about one TCR beta chain. This entry belongs to a study of Ad26.COV2.S vaccination and SARS-CoV-2 variants. The wider study: Ad26.COV2.S, an intramuscular injection, was given once or twice 56 days apart.

Treatment reported: around 19 received Ad26.COV2.S at low or high dose, single or two shots; a few received placebo; per-sample allocation not given. The samples were gathered on day 63 after the first injection of vaccine or placebo. The CDR3 has 13 residues. Germline V lookup: CDR1 MDHEN, CDR2 SYDVKM. V gave up 3 bases and J gave up 6 bases, with 10 bases separating them. Repertoires were generated with immunoSEQ multiplex PCR, while TCRdb's copy carries only in-frame clones and drops some. Here the sample spans roughly 380,000 clones, around nine tenths being singletons. The specimen was peripheral blood, collected in a trial of Ad26.COV2.S vaccine versus placebo. This receptor was identified in a person between 18 and 59 years old who received the Ad26.COV2.S COVID-19 vaccine or a placebo. V usage is TRBV28 and J usage is TRBJ2-3; TRBD2 might be the D (6 bases). This CDR3 is CASSLGGRDTQYF. CDR3 DNA: TGTGCCAGCAGTTTGGGGGGACGGGATACGCAGTATTTT.